The T cell receptor beta chain described here comes from a study of T cells in Graves' hyperthyroidism and ophthalmopathy. Germline-derived CDR1 and CDR2 are SQVTM and ANQGSEA. Deletions cut 0 bases from V and 7 bases from J, with 6 bases between. The CDR3 runs 11 residues. Regarding this clonotype: The target antigen is unknown. The final CDR3 position lacks the conserved phenylalanine or tryptophan, pointing to a likely read error.

Amplification yielded TCR beta CDR3 regions, with RNA transcripts as the source. HTBI primers were the set used in a first-round RT-PCR of the TCR CDR3. MiXCR, applied by TCRdb to the multiplex PCR reads, yields one record per CDR3 protein. The sample carries over 650,000 distinct CDR3 sequences, 45% recorded once. Overall study results and limits: Ophthalmopathy was model-predicted a median 6.5 months pre-onset. Using 13 V-J features, a model discriminated ophthalmopathy from stable hyperthyroidism. Peripheral blood also featured most of the thyroid clonotypes expanded above 0.001.

Used for diagnoses were clinical symptoms, serum thyroxine and TRAb, thyroid ultrasound and orbital computed tomography. The chain combines TRBV29-1 with TRBJ1-2; D not resolved. Specimen: peripheral blood or thyroid tissue (not recorded which). The TCR originated in an adult man with Graves' disease, either hyperthyroidism or ophthalmopathy (not recorded which). CDR3 nucleotide sequence: TGCAGCGTTGAAGATCTCTGTGGCTACACCCTC. As protein: CSVEDLCGYTL.